This TCR beta chain is from a study of beta chain features in type 1 diabetes. Only one heparinised blood draw was taken per donor, and its volume averaged approximately 0.11 L. The study's findings and limits: High-TCR-expressing cells could be over-represented by cDNA sequencing. Patients with Type 1 diabetes showed moderately but significantly shorter TCRB CDR3s in all four CD4+ subsets.

TCRB transcripts that were expressed got sequenced, as all of the isolated RNA had been reverse transcribed. Clones were sequenced by immunoSEQ multiplex PCR, and TCRdb holds only the in-frame ones, with some missing. The table has about 900,000 clones, roughly a sixth seen once. For this clone: As yet, its antigen is unknown.

In germline, CDR1 is ENHRY, CDR2 SYGVKD. This CDR3 spans 14 amino acids. V was pared by 4 bases and J by 4 bases, with 2 bases of the junction left unmatched. The clonotype was recovered from a woman aged 18-30 years in good health. The sample comprised naive CD4+ T cells from blood. This chain connects TRBV10-3 to TRBJ2-5; 11 positions match TRBD2. CDR3 protein: CAISVTSGRETQYF. The CDR3 DNA reads as TGTGCCATCAGTGTCACTAGCGGGAGAGAGACCCAGTACTTC.